This entry concerns a single TCR beta chain. The antigen is undetermined. The repertoire was sequenced with immunoSEQ multiplex PCR; TCRdb's copy has only in-frame clones and lacks some. Of some 1.4 million clones listed, approximately 96% are singletons. The sample belongs to a study of shared clonotypes between healthy human individuals. Study-level findings and limits: All-four-donor shared clonotypes had higher generation probabilities than non-shared clonotypes did.

CDR1 and CDR2 from the germline V gene are MDHEN and SYDVKM. Trimming took 5 bases from V and 4 from J, leaving 15 bases between them. The CDR3 has 15 amino acids. The TCR was taken from a man aged 30 to 45 in good health. V and J are TRBV28 and TRBJ2-1, with D perhaps matching TRBD2 (5 bases). The specimen sequenced was naive CD4+ T cells sorted from blood. Subset reported: CD45RA+ positively selected. The CDR3 here is CASSPDSLWYNEQFF. CDR3 nucleotides: TGTGCCAGCAGTCCGGACTCCCTGTGGTACAATGAGCAGTTCTTC.